The rows below give T cell receptor beta chains drawn from one sample of a study of beta chain features in type 1 diabetes. TCRdb's table, derived via immunoSEQ multiplex PCR, lists solely in-frame clones and lacks some. This table holds hundreds of thousands of clones, approximately 28% found once. What was sequenced was naive CD4+ T cells from blood. The receptors originated from a man younger than 35 in good health. Each CDR3 is given with its conserved first and last residue. The order of the fields is V gene, D gene, clone size, J gene, CDR3 protein, CDR3 DNA. The D gene is left open where the match is weak. Size is stated for part of the rows, as once, few or many counts, or as a class when the clone is expanded.

V: TRBV5-1; D: -; size: -; J: TRBJ2-5; CDR3: CASSQEGLQETQYF; DNA: TGCGCCAGCAGTCAGGAGGGATTACAAGAGACCCAGTACTTC
V: TRBV6-6; D: -; size: -; J: TRBJ2-5; CDR3: CASSYSYQETQYF; DNA: TGTGCCAGCAGTTACTCGTACCAAGAGACCCAGTACTTC
V: TRBV7-2; D: TRBD2; size: -; J: TRBJ2-1; CDR3: CASSFLASGGQFF; DNA: TGTGCCAGCAGCTTCCTTGCTAGCGGGGGGCAGTTCTTC
V: TRBV23-1; D: -; size: -; J: TRBJ2-7; CDR3: CASSQSVAPRSPSHEQYF; DNA: TGCGCCAGCAGTCAATCCGTCGCCCCGCGGAGTCCTAGCCACGAGCAGTACTTC
V: TRBV10-3; D: TRBD1; size: few; J: TRBJ2-3; CDR3: CAINPGQADTQYF; DNA: TGTGCCATCAATCCAGGACAGGCAGATACGCAGTATTTT
V: TRBV29-1; D: -; size: few; J: TRBJ1-1; CDR3: CSAGQPNTEAFF; DNA: TGCAGCGCGGGGCAGCCGAACACTGAAGCTTTCTTT
V: TRBV7-9; D: -; size: few; J: TRBJ2-1; CDR3: CASSLARYSSYNEQFF; DNA: TGTGCCAGCAGCTTAGCGAGGTACAGCTCCTACAATGAGCAGTTCTTC
V: TRBV14; D: TRBD2; size: few; J: TRBJ2-2; CDR3: CASSFREGRGTGELFF; DNA: TGTGCCAGCAGCTTCCGGGAGGGCCGGGGCACCGGGGAGCTGTTTTTT
V: TRBV9; D: -; size: -; J: TRBJ1-1; CDR3: CASSPRPQNTEAFF; DNA: TGTGCCAGCAGCCCGAGGCCGCAGAACACTGAAGCTTTCTTT
V: TRBV29-1; D: -; size: -; J: TRBJ1-5; CDR3: CSARLRPGLDQPQHF; DNA: TGCAGCGCCCGCCTTAGACCGGGCTTAGATCAGCCCCAGCATTTT
V: TRBV18; D: -; size: few; J: TRBJ2-3; CDR3: CASSPPTETDTQYF; DNA: TGTGCCAGCTCACCACCGACTGAAACAGATACGCAGTATTTT
V: TRBV7-9; D: TRBD1; size: -; J: TRBJ2-7; CDR3: CASTYGDRVNEQYF; DNA: TGTGCCAGCACCTACGGGGACAGGGTGAACGAGCAGTACTTC
V: TRBV29-1; D: -; size: -; J: TRBJ1-4; CDR3: CSVEGGSSEKLFF; DNA: TGCAGCGTCGAGGGTGGCTCTAGTGAAAAACTGTTTTTT
V: TRBV7-9; D: TRBD2; size: -; J: TRBJ2-7; CDR3: CASSPLAGDYEQYF; DNA: TGTGCCAGCAGCCCCCTAGCGGGCGATTACGAGCAGTACTTC
V: TRBV15; D: -; size: few; J: TRBJ2-1; CDR3: CATSRDSQRAVNEQFF; DNA: TGTGCCACCAGCAGAGATTCGCAGAGGGCAGTCAATGAGCAGTTCTTC
V: TRBV7-2; D: TRBD1; size: -; J: TRBJ2-3; CDR3: CASSLGVRGLAVTDTQYF; DNA: TGTGCCAGCAGCTTAGGTGTTAGGGGGCTGGCGGTAACAGATACGCAGTATTTT
V: TRBV9; D: -; size: -; J: TRBJ2-1; CDR3: CASSVGPSPSSSYNEQFF; DNA: TGTGCCAGCAGCGTAGGACCGTCACCATCAAGCTCCTACAATGAGCAGTTCTTC
V: TRBV2; D: -; size: -; J: TRBJ2-1; CDR3: CASSAERVSYNEQFF; DNA: TGTGCCAGCAGTGCGGAGCGGGTTTCCTACAATGAGCAGTTCTTC
V: TRBV29-1; D: -; size: few; J: TRBJ2-5; CDR3: CSVTAFGLETQYF; DNA: TGCAGCGTGACTGCATTCGGCTTGGAGACCCAGTACTTC
V: TRBV7-9; D: TRBD2; size: few; J: TRBJ2-7; CDR3: CASSPRLAGEGYEQYF; DNA: TGTGCCAGCAGCCCCAGGCTGGCGGGAGAAGGGTACGAGCAGTACTTC
V: TRBV15; D: TRBD2; size: -; J: TRBJ2-3; CDR3: CATSRDPRGLAGGGGTQYF; DNA: TGTGCCACCAGCAGAGATCCCCGGGGACTAGCGGGAGGGGGAGGAACGCAGTATTTT
V: TRBV29-1; D: TRBD2; size: -; J: TRBJ2-1; CDR3: CSVERTSRYNEQFF; DNA: TGCAGCGTTGAGAGGACTAGCCGATACAATGAGCAGTTCTTC
V: TRBV28; D: TRBD1; size: -; J: TRBJ1-5; CDR3: CASRSTGTQPQHF; DNA: TGTGCCAGCAGATCGACAGGGACTCAGCCCCAGCATTTT
V: TRBV4-1; D: -; size: few; J: TRBJ1-5; CDR3: CASSQAIKHPGTQHF; DNA: TGCGCCAGCAGCCAAGCTATTAAACACCCAGGGACCCAGCATTTT
V: TRBV4-3; D: TRBD1; size: -; J: TRBJ1-2; CDR3: CASSQGYLGQVYGYTF; DNA: TGCGCCAGCAGCCAAGGCTATCTGGGACAGGTCTATGGCTACACCTTC
V: TRBV7-9; D: -; size: few; J: TRBJ2-1; CDR3: CASSRVDRSSYNEQFF; DNA: TGTGCCAGCAGCCGAGTCGACAGGAGCTCCTACAATGAGCAGTTCTTC
V: TRBV30; D: -; size: few; J: TRBJ2-5; CDR3: CAWRTFETQYF; DNA: TGTGCCTGGAGGACTTTCGAGACCCAGTACTTC
V: TRBV7-9; D: -; size: -; J: TRBJ2-7; CDR3: CASSYAGYEQYF; DNA: TGTGCCAGCAGCTACGCAGGATACGAGCAGTACTTC
V: TRBV7-8; D: TRBD2; size: few; J: TRBJ2-7; CDR3: CASSSLSTGRAAYEQYF; DNA: TGTGCCAGCAGCTCACTCTCTACCGGGAGGGCTGCCTACGAGCAGTACTTC
V: TRBV29-1; D: -; size: -; J: TRBJ1-1; CDR3: CSGFDSTEAFF; DNA: TGCAGCGGCTTCGACAGCACTGAAGCTTTCTTT
V: TRBV27; D: TRBD1; size: -; J: TRBJ2-5; CDR3: CASSLSPGTGPGETQYF; DNA: TGTGCCAGCAGTTTATCCCCCGGGACAGGTCCGGGAGAGACCCAGTACTTC
V: TRBV5-6; D: TRBD2; size: -; J: TRBJ2-5; CDR3: CASSLGLAGQETQYF; DNA: TGTGCCAGCAGCTTGGGTCTAGCGGGTCAAGAGACCCAGTACTTC
V: TRBV4-1; D: -; size: -; J: TRBJ1-5; CDR3: CASSQIFSPGSNQPQHF; DNA: TGCGCCAGCAGCCAAATATTTTCACCGGGAAGCAATCAGCCCCAGCATTTT
V: TRBV5-1; D: TRBD1; size: -; J: TRBJ1-3; CDR3: CASSLAGTGGASGNTIYF; DNA: TGCGCCAGCAGCTTGGCGGGGACAGGTGGGGCCTCTGGAAACACCATATATTTT
V: TRBV10-3; D: -; size: few; J: TRBJ2-3; CDR3: CAISEGGPGDTQYF; DNA: TGTGCCATCAGTGAAGGCGGTCCGGGAGATACGCAGTATTTT
V: TRBV7-3; D: -; size: -; J: TRBJ2-1; CDR3: CASSTNWRGVSDEQFF; DNA: TGTGCCAGCAGCACCAACTGGAGGGGTGTGAGCGATGAGCAGTTCTTC
V: TRBV10-3; D: -; size: -; J: TRBJ2-7; CDR3: CAISVLPGPSYEQYF; DNA: TGTGCCATCAGTGTCCTACCGGGACCGAGCTACGAGCAGTACTTC